Here is one T cell receptor beta chain with its context. Its antigen is unknown. Deletions cut 3 bases from V and 4 bases from J, with 15 bases between. The CDR3 extends over 14 amino acids. The germline V gene encodes CDR1 SQVTM and CDR2 ANQGSEA. This sample was taken from a study of cytomegalovirus exposure and HLA in healthy donors. Study-level information: Earlier, 100 million to 130 million unique TCR beta sequences were recovered from approximately 180 million T cells by an analysis.

General study results and limits: There were some V segments, including TRBV6-2 and TRBV6-3, excluded as indistinguishable.

Primers for the PCR totalled 60 Vbeta and 13 Jbeta. Sequenced by immunoSEQ multiplex PCR; TCRdb stores in-frame clones only, minus some. Of some 130,000 clones detected, over 70% appear once; the ten largest clones hold roughly 1.9%. This chain joins TRBV29-1 and TRBJ1-1; D possibly corresponds to TRBD1 (5 bases). The TCR was taken from a middle-aged woman in good health and CMV-seronegative. The sample consisted of PBMCs. The CDR3 coding sequence is TGCAGCGTTGAGGGCAGGGAACTTTCCACTGAAGCTTTCTTT. This translates into CSVEGRELSTEAFF.